Below, one T cell receptor beta chain is given with its context. After constant-region reverse-primer amplification, full-length variable regions underwent semi-nested PCR with Nested Universal Primer A. TCRdb reanalysed the 5' RACE reads using MiXCR and keeps one entry per CDR3 protein. Of 62,000 or so distinct CDR3 sequences listed, 25% to 30% are singletons. Naive CD4+ cells had CD25+ Tregs removed. This CDR3 has 16 residues. Germline V CDR1 and CDR2: SGHRS, YFSETQ. V was pared by 4 bases and J by 2 bases, with 15 bases between. The sequencing sample was made of tumor-infiltrating naive CD4+ T cells sorted from the breast tumor. Specified subset: naive CD4+ T cells, CD4+CD45RA+CD25-. The rearrangement joins TRBV5-1 to TRBJ2-2, with D uncertain. The source of this sequence is a female donor with breast cancer. CDR3 region: CASSPRADRNTGELFF. The CDR3 nucleotides are TGCGCCAGCAGCCCCCGGGCCGACCGCAACACCGGGGAGCTGTTTTTT.